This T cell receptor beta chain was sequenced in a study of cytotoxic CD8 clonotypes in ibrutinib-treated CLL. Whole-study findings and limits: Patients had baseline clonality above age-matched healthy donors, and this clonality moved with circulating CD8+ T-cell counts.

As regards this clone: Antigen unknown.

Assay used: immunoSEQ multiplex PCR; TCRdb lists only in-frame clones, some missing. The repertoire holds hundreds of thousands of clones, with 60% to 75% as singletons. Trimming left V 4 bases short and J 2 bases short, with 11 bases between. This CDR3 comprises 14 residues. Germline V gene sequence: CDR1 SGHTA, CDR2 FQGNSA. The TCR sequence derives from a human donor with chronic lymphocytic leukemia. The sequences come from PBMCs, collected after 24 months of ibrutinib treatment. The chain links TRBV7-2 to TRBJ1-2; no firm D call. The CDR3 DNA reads TGTGCCAGCAGCTACGGACCGATAAACTATGGCTACACCTTC. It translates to CASSYGPINYGYTF.